The 26 T cell receptor beta chains below come from one sample, sequenced in a study of control samples from healthy donors and cancer patients. Profiled with immunoSEQ multiplex PCR; TCRdb holds only in-frame clones, not every one. The sample has about 120,000 clones, 88% seen once. The sequenced sample consisted of blood. The receptors were sampled from a woman between 70 and 85 years old in good health.

The chain uses TRBV21-1 and TRBJ1-2; the table's D call TRBD1 went unverified against the DNA. TRBV21-1 is a pseudogene segment. The CDR3 has 16 residues. The CDR3 loop reads CASSKGVDRGNYGYTF. For the CDR3, the DNA is TGTGCCAGCAGCAAAGGCGTGGACAGGGGTAACTATGGCTACACCTTC.

A few counts support this clone. The chain combines TRBV10-1 with TRBJ1-1; no reliable D call. CDR3 length equals 19 residues. With 0 bases removed from V and 1 base from J, the gap between germline ends came to 21 bases. Per the germline V gene, CDR1 is WNHNN and CDR2 is SYGVQD (reference sequence). The CDR3 protein is CASSESRSRGRPENTEAFF. CDR3 DNA: TGCGCCAGCAGTGAGTCGAGATCCCGCGGCCGGCCGGAGAACACTGAAGCTTTCTTT.

Note on this clone: The sample has other DNA sequences that encode this CDR3 too. The V call is TRBV12-3 or TRBV12-4, the J call TRBJ2-1; D gene unclear. This CDR3 contains 12 residues. With 7 bases removed from V and 7 bases from J, the gap between germline ends came to 11 bases. The CDR3 here is CASTLLPNEQFF. In DNA, the CDR3 is TGTGCCAGCACCCTCCTCCCAAATGAGCAGTTCTTC.

This chain joins TRBV5-6 and TRBJ1-5; D ambiguous. V was cut by 5 bases and J by 5 bases, with 20 bases left in between. Germline CDR1 SGHDT, CDR2 YYEEEE. The CDR3 sequence is 16 residues long. Written as DNA, the CDR3 is TGTGCCAGCAGTTCCTTCCTGGGGAGCGAGGATCAGCCCCAGCATTTT. Amino acids: CASSSFLGSEDQPQHF.

The chain combines TRBV5-5 with TRBJ1-1, with D possibly being TRBD1 (6 bases). V was pared by 3 bases and J by 10 bases, with 19 bases between. This CDR3 has 14 amino acids. Looked up from germline, CDR1 is SGHKS and CDR2 is YYEKEE (reference sequence). CDR3 coding DNA: TGTGCCAGCAGCTCCGACTCAGGGGTCCGGGTAGCTTTCTTT. Translation: CASSSDSGVRVAFF. Supplemented by reference TRBV5-5 and TRBJ1-1, the full variable domain reads DAGVTQSPTHLIKTRGQQVTLRCSPISGHKSVSWYQQVLGQGPQFIFQYYEKEERGRGNFPDRFSARQFPNYSSELNVNALLLGDSALYLCASSSDSGVRVAFFGQGTRLTVV.

This clone was picked up a small number of times. The chain links TRBV28 to TRBJ1-1, with 7 bases aligning to TRBD1. V lost 6 bases and J lost 4; bases outside the gene matches: 8. Per germline, CDR1 MDHEN and CDR2 SYDVKM. This CDR3 has 14 amino acids. The CDR3 DNA sequence: TGTGCCAGCAGATCCACAGGGGAGGGCACTGAAGCTTTCTTT. Encoded protein: CASRSTGEGTEAFF.

The rearrangement joins TRBV15 to TRBJ2-2; D is undetermined. The CDR3 consists of 14 residues. V lost 1 base, J lost 6 bases, and 9 bases lay in between. Per germline, CDR1 LNHNV and CDR2 YYDKDF (reference sequence). For the CDR3, the DNA is TGTGCCACCAGCAGAGGAACTGGTGCCGGGGAGCTGTTTTTT. Encoded protein: CATSRGTGAGELFF.

This clone was recorded a few times. V is TRBV7-9 and J is TRBJ1-3, with 7 nucleotides matching TRBD1. CDR3 size: 17 residues. The germline gives CDR1 SEHNR, CDR2 FQNEAQ (reference sequence). The V segment lost 1 base and the J segment 0 bases; nucleotides outside the gene matches: 6. This chain's CDR3 is CASSLGTGARSGNTIYF. DNA for the CDR3: TGTGCCAGCAGCTTAGGAACAGGGGCCCGCTCTGGAAACACCATATATTTT.

This chain links TRBV12-3 or TRBV12-4 with TRBJ2-5; tentatively, D is TRBD1 or TRBD2 (6 bases each). V lost 3 bases and J lost 4, with 9 bases in between. CDR3 size: 13 residues. The CDR3 DNA sequence: TGTGCCAGCAGTTTTGGGGGGCCAGAGACCCAGTACTTC. Amino acids: CASSFGGPETQYF.

The chain has TRBV5-4 and TRBJ2-6; perhaps TRBD2 as D (5 bases). The V gene's germline CDR1 is SGHNT and CDR2 YYREEE (reference sequence). This CDR3 is built from 15 residues. V shed 0 bases and J shed 3 bases, with 7 bases lying between them. The CDR3 is CASSLEEGGANVLTF. As DNA, the CDR3 is TGTGCCAGCAGCTTGGAAGAGGGTGGGGCCAACGTCCTGACTTTC. The complete variable domain, with remaining parts taken from reference TRBV5-4 and TRBJ2-6, reads ETGVTQSPTHLIKTRGQQVTLRCSSQSGHNTVSWYQQALGQGPQFIFQYYREEENGRGNFPPRFSGLQFPNYSSELNVNALELDDSALYLCASSLEEGGANVLTFGAGSRLTVL.

The genes are TRBV5-1 and TRBJ2-7; 10 bases agree with TRBD1. The germline V gene has CDR1 SGHRS and CDR2 YFSETQ. V lost 4 bases and J lost 4; bases outside the gene matches: 11. CDR3 length: 16 residues. The CDR3 sequence is CASSASTGQGLYEQYF. As DNA, the CDR3 is TGCGCCAGCAGCGCCTCCACGGGACAGGGGTTGTACGAGCAGTACTTC.

The chain links TRBV7-3 to TRBJ1-5, with D uncertain. Trimming removed 5 bases at V and 5 bases at J, with 10 bases between. Germline V CDR1 and CDR2: SGHTA, FQGTGA. CDR3 size: 13 residues. CDR3 region: CASSATQDQPQHF. CDR3 DNA sequence: TGTGCCAGCAGCGCGACCCAAGATCAGCCCCAGCATTTT.

This clone was found once. CDR3 amino acids: CASTRGGGLETQYF. CDR3 sequence (DNA): TGTGCCAGCACTCGCGGAGGGGGGTTGGAGACCCAGTACTTC. The V and J genes are TRBV6-5 and TRBJ2-5; D may be TRBD1 or TRBD2 (6 bases each). The germline CDR1 and CDR2 sequences are MNHEY and SVGAGI. The CDR3 runs 14 residues. Trimming removed 7 bases from V and 5 bases from J, with 17 bases in between.

This chain connects TRBV28 to TRBJ1-1; D gene unclear. The CDR3 has 14 residues. Between the trimmed V and J ends, which lost 6 bases and 5 bases, there was a span of 16 bases. Looked up from germline, CDR1 is MDHEN and CDR2 is SYDVKM. CDR3 in amino acids: CASSPPQAGTEAFF. CDR3 coding DNA: TGTGCCAGCAGCCCCCCCCAGGCGGGGACTGAAGCTTTCTTT.

This clone showed up just a few times. The genes are TRBV7-9 and TRBJ2-7; D not resolved. The ends were cut back, 4 bases at V and 3 bases at J, with 7 bases in the middle. The CDR3 has 12 amino acids. The germline gives CDR1 SEHNR, CDR2 FQNEAQ (reference sequence). The CDR3 loop reads CASSSWDYEQYF. The CDR3 bases are TGTGCCAGCAGCTCGTGGGACTACGAGCAGTACTTC.

The table lists this clone with a count of one. The chain recombines TRBV2 with TRBJ1-2; tentatively, D is TRBD1 (6 bases). The germline CDR1 and CDR2 sequences are SNHLY and FYNNEI. This CDR3 is 12 amino acids long. The V end was cut by 6 bases, the J end by 8 bases, with 13 bases between. The CDR3 loop is CASSSTGTGYTF. The CDR3, as DNA: TGTGCCAGCAGCTCCACAGGGACCGGCTACACCTTC. The full variable domain, rest sourced from reference TRBV2 and TRBJ1-2, is EPEVTQTPSHQVTQMGQEVILRCVPISNHLYFYWYRQILGQKVEFLVSFYNNEISEKSEIFDDQFSVERPDGSNFTLKIRSTKLEDSAMYFCASSSTGTGYTFGSGTRLTVV.

The genes are TRBV27 and TRBJ1-3; D is uncertain. From germline, CDR1 is MNHEY and CDR2 SMNVEV (reference sequence). The CDR3 has 13 residues. With 6 bases removed from V and 0 bases from J, the gap between germline ends came to 6 bases. CDR3 sequence reads: CASRGLSGNTIYF. The CDR3 DNA sequence: TGTGCCAGCAGGGGTCTCTCTGGAAACACCATATATTTT.

The rearrangement links TRBV4-1 to TRBJ2-7; either TRBD1 or TRBD2 may fit D (5 bases each). Germline V gene lookup returns CDR1 MGHRA and CDR2 YSYEKL. The CDR3 is made up of 14 amino acids. V dropped 1 base and J dropped 1 base, with 8 bases sitting between them. CDR3 DNA: TGCGCCAGCAGCCAAGGGGGGAAATCCTACGAGCAGTACTTC. Its protein is CASSQGGKSYEQYF.

The rearrangement joins TRBV19 to TRBJ2-5; D not certain. CDR1 LNHDA and CDR2 SQIVND come from the germline V gene (reference sequence). CDR3 length equals 14 residues. V lost 5 bases and J lost 1, with 11 bases in between. In DNA form, the CDR3 reads TGTGCCAGTAGTCCCACCGCTGCCCAAGAGACCCAGTACTTC. Amino acids: CASSPTAAQETQYF.

This clone has ten or more counts. J is TRBJ1-2 and V is TRBV6-2 or TRBV6-3; no definite D call. Per the germline V gene, CDR1 is MNHEY and CDR2 is SVGEGT. The CDR3 is made up of 12 amino acids. The germline V and J ends were trimmed by 5 bases and 5 bases, with 9 bases remaining between them. The CDR3 protein is CASSDTGYGYTF. The DNA of the CDR3 is TGTGCCAGCAGTGATACGGGGTATGGCTACACCTTC.

The chain couples TRBV23-1 to TRBJ1-2, with D possibly matching TRBD1 (6 bases). TRBV23-1 qualifies as an ORF whose function is uncertain. CDR3 length equals 14 residues. With 10 bases removed from V and 0 bases from J, the gap between germline ends came to 15 bases. In nucleotides, the CDR3 is TGCGCCAACCGACGACAGGCTGCTAACTATGGCTACACCTTC. Protein: CANRRQAANYGYTF.

This chain uses TRBV5-1 with TRBJ1-1, with no clear D. The CDR3 totals 16 residues. V was shortened by 0 bases and J by 1 base, with 13 bases between the two germline ends. Per the germline V gene, CDR1 is SGHRS and CDR2 is YFSETQ. CDR3 sequence (DNA): TGCGCCAGCAGCTTGGGGGAGGGCAGGCCGAACACTGAAGCTTTCTTT. This codes for CASSLGEGRPNTEAFF.

The chain employs TRBV5-1 and TRBJ2-1; D unclear. Germline V gene data show CDR1 as SGHRS and CDR2 as YFSETQ. This CDR3 is 14 amino acids long. Trimming pared 1 base from V and 0 bases from J, leaving 5 bases between. The CDR3 reads CASSLTGSYNEQFF. As DNA, the CDR3 is TGCGCCAGCAGCTTGACGGGCTCCTACAATGAGCAGTTCTTC.

The V call is TRBV3-1 (or the pseudogene TRBV3-2), the J call TRBJ1-1; the match to TRBD1 covers 7 bases. Germline-derived CDR1 and CDR2 are LGHDT and YNNKEL (reference sequence). V gave up 4 bases and J gave up 4 bases; unmatched junction bases: 3. This CDR3 contains 13 residues. The CDR3 DNA sequence: TGTGCCAGCAGCCGTTCAGGGGGCACTGAAGCTTTCTTT. This sequence encodes CASSRSGGTEAFF.

Remarks on this clone: This CDR3 is also generated by other DNA sequences in the sample. The CDR3 DNA reads TGTGCCAGCAGCCAAGCTCGGGGGGAGGAGACCCAGTACTTC. This gives the protein CASSQARGEETQYF. The rearrangement links TRBV14 to TRBJ2-5; TRBD2 matches at 7 bases. Trimming at V came to 1 base and at J to 5 bases, leaving 4 bases not matched to a gene. This CDR3 is built from 14 residues. Germline V lookup: CDR1 SGHDN, CDR2 FVKESK.

This chain connects TRBV2 to TRBJ2-5; TRBD2 matches 7 bases. V shed 8 bases, J shed 7 bases, and the junction held 13 bases outside the gene matches. The CDR3 runs 14 residues. Germline V gives CDR1 SNHLY, CDR2 FYNNEI. The CDR3 loop is CASGSGAEIGTQYF. The CDR3 DNA follows: TGTGCCAGCGGGAGCGGGGCCGAGATCGGGACCCAGTACTTC. The full variable domain, in which reference TRBV2 and TRBJ2-5 provide the parts outside the CDR3, is EPEVTQTPSHQVTQMGQEVILRCVPISNHLYFYWYRQILGQKVEFLVSFYNNEISEKSEIFDDQFSVERPDGSNFTLKIRSTKLEDSAMYFCASGSGAEIGTQYFGPGTRLLVL.